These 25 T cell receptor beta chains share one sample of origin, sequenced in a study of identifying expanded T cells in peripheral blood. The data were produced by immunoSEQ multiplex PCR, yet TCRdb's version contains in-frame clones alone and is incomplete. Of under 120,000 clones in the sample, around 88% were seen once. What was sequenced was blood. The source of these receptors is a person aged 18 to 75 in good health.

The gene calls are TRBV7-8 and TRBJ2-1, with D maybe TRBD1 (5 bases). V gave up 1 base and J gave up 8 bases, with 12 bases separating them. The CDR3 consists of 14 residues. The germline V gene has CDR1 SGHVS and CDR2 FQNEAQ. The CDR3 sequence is CASSLVSGIDEQFF. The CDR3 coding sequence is TGTGCCAGCAGCTTAGTCTCAGGGATCGATGAGCAGTTCTTC.

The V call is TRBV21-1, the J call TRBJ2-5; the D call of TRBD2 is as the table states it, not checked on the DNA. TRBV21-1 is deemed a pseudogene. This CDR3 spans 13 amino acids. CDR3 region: CASAPGGAETQYF. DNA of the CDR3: TGTGCCAGCGCACCCGGGGGAGCTGAGACCCAGTACTTC.

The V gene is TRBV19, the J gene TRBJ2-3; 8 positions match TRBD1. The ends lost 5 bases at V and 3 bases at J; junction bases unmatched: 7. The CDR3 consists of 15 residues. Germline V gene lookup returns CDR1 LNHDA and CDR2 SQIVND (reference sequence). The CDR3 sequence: CASSSKTGATDTQYF. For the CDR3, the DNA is TGTGCCAGTAGTTCTAAGACAGGGGCGACAGATACGCAGTATTTT. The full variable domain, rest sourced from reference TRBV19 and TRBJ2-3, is DGGITQSPKYLFRKEGQNVTLSCEQNLNHDAMYWYRQDPGQGLRLIYYSQIVNDFQKGDIAEGYSVSREKKESFPLTVTSAQKNPTAFYLCASSSKTGATDTQYFGPGTRLTVL.

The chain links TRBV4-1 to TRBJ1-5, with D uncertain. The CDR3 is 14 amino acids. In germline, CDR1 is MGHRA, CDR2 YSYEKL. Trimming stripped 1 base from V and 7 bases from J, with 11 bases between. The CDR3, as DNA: TGCGCCAGCAGCCAAGTAGGTATTCCCCAGCCCCAGCATTTT. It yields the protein CASSQVGIPQPQHF.

The CDR3 coding sequence is TGTGCCAGCAGCTCTGGGGCCAACGTCCTGACTTTC. Its translation is CASSSGANVLTF. V and J are TRBV7-2 and TRBJ2-6; D gene ambiguous. Germline values: CDR1 SGHTA, CDR2 FQGNSA. V was clipped by 4 bases and J by 2 bases, with 0 bases between them. The CDR3 is 12 residues long.

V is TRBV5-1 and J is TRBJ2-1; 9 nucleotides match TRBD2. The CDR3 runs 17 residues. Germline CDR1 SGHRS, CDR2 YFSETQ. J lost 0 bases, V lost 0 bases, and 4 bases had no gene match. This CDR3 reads CASSLDPSGTSYNEQFF. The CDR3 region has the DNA TGCGCCAGCAGCTTGGACCCTAGCGGGACCTCCTACAATGAGCAGTTCTTC. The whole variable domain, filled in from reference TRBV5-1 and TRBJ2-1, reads KAGVTQTPRYLIKTRGQQVTLSCSPISGHRSVSWYQQTPGQGLQFLFEYFSETQRNKGNFPGRFSGRQFSNSRSEMNVSTLELGDSALYLCASSLDPSGTSYNEQFFGPGTRLTVL.

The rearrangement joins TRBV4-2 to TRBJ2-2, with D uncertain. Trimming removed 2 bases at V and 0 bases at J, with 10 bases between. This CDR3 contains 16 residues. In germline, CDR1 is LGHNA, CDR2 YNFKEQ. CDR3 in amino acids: CASSQIDKSNTGELFF. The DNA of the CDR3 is TGTGCCAGCAGCCAAATAGACAAATCGAACACCGGGGAGCTGTTTTTT.

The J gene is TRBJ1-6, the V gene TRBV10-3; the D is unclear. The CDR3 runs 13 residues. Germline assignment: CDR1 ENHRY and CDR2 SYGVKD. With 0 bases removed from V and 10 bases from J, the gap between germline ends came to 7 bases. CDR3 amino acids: CAISESLGSPLHF. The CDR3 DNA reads TGTGCCATCAGTGAGTCCCTAGGGTCACCCCTCCACTTT.

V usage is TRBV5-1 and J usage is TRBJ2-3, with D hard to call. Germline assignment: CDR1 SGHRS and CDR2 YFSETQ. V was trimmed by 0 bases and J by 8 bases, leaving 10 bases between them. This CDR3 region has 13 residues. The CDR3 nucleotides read TGCGCCAGCAGCTTGGCCCAGAGAAGTACGCAGTATTTT. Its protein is CASSLAQRSTQYF.

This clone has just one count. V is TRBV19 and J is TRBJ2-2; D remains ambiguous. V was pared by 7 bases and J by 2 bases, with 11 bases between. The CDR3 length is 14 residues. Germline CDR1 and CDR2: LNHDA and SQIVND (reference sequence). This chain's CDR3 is CASTLDLNTGELFF. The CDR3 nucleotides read TGTGCCAGTACTCTGGATCTAAACACCGGGGAGCTGTTTTTT.

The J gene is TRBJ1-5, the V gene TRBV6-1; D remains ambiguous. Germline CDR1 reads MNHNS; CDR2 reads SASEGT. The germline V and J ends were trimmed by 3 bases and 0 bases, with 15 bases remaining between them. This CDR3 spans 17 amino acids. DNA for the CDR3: TGTGCCAGCAGTGAGGAAGGCAGGTCCAATAGCAATCAGCCCCAGCATTTT. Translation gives CASSEEGRSNSNQPQHF.

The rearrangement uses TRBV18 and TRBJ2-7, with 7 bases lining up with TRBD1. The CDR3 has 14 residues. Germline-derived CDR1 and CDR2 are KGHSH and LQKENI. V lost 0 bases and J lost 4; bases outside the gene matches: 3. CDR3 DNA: TGTGCCAGCTCACCACCGGGACAGCCTTACGAGCAGTACTTC. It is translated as CASSPPGQPYEQYF.

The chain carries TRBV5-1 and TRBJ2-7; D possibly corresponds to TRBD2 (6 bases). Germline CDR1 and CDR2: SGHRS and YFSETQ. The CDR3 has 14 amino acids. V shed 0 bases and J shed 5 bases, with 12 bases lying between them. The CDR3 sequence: CASSLVAGLNEQYF. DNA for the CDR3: TGCGCCAGCAGCTTGGTGGCGGGGCTTAACGAGCAGTACTTC. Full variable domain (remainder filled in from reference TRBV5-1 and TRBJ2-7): KAGVTQTPRYLIKTRGQQVTLSCSPISGHRSVSWYQQTPGQGLQFLFEYFSETQRNKGNFPGRFSGRQFSNSRSEMNVSTLELGDSALYLCASSLVAGLNEQYFGPGTRLTVT.

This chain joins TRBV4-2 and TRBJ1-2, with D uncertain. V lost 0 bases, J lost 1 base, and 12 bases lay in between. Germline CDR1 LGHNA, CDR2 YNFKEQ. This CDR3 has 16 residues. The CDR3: CASSQDSAGFNYGYTF. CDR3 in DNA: TGTGCCAGCAGCCAAGATTCGGCAGGTTTTAACTATGGCTACACCTTC.

The CDR3 loop reads CASSSGQASTDTQYF. The CDR3 DNA follows: TGTGCCAGCAGCTCAGGACAGGCGAGCACAGATACGCAGTATTTT. The V gene is TRBV7-9, the J gene TRBJ2-3; 7 bases match TRBD1. CDR3 length: 15 amino acids. With V trimmed by 4 bases and J by 0 bases, 4 bases remained unmatched. From germline, CDR1 is SEHNR and CDR2 FQNEAQ (reference sequence).

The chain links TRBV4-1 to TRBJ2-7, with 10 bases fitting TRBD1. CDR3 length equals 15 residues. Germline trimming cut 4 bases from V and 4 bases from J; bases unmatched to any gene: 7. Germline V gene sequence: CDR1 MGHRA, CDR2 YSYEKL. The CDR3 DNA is TGCGCCAGCAGCCGCACAGGACAGGGGGAGTACGAGCAGTACTTC. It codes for CASSRTGQGEYEQYF.

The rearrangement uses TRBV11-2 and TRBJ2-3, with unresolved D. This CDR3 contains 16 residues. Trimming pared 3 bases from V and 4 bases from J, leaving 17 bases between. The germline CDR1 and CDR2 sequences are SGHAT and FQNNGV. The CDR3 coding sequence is TGTGCCAGCAGCTTTATTGGCGGTATCCGGTCAGATACGCAGTATTTT. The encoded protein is CASSFIGGIRSDTQYF.

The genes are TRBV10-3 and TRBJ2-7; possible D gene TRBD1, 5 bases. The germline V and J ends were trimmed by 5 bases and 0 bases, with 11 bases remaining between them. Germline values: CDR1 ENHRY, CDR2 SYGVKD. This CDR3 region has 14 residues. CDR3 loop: CAISSPGYSYEQYF. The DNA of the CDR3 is TGTGCCATCAGTAGCCCAGGGTACTCCTACGAGCAGTACTTC.

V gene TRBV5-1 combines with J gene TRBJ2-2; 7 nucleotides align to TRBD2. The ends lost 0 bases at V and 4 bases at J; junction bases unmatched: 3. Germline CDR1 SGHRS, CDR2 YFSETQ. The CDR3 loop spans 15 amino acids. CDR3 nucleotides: TGCGCCAGCAGCTTGGAGGTAGCGGGCACCGGGGAGCTGTTTTTT. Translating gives CASSLEVAGTGELFF.

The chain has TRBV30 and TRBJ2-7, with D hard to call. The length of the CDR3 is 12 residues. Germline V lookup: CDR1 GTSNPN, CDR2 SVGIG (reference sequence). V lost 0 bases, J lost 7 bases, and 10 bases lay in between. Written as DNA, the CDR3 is TGTGCCTGGAGTGTCACCTTCCGGGAGCAGTACTTC. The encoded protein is CAWSVTFREQYF.

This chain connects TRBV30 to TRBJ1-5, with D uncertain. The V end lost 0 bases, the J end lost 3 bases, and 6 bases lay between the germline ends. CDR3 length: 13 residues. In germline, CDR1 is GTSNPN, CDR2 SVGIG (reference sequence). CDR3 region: CAWSVRNNQPQHF. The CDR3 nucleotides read TGTGCCTGGAGTGTGAGGAACAATCAGCCCCAGCATTTT.

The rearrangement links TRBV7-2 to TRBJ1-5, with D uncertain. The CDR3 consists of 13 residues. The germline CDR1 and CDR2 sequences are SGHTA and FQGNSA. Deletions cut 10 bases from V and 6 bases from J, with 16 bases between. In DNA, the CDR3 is TGTGCCACAAGCCGAGGGCCGGGTCAGCCCCAGCATTTT. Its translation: CATSRGPGQPQHF.

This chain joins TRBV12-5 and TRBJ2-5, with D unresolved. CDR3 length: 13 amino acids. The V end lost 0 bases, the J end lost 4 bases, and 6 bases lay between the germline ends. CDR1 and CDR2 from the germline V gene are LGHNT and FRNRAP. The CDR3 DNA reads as TGTGCTAGTGGTTTGGTAGCTCGAGAGACCCAGTACTTC. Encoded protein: CASGLVARETQYF.

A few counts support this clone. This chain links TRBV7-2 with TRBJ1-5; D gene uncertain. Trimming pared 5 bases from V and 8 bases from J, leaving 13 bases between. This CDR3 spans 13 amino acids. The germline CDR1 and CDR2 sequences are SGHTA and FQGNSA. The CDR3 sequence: CASSIMKSEPQHF. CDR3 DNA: TGTGCCAGCAGCATTATGAAGTCTGAGCCCCAGCATTTT.

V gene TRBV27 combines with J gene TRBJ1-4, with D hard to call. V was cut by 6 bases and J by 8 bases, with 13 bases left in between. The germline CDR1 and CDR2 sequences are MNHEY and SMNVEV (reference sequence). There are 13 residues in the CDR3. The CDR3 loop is CASRDLTEEKLFF. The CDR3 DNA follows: TGTGCCAGCAGGGACCTGACGGAAGAAAAACTGTTTTTT.